The clone carrying this TCR beta chain was detected only a few times. Its specificity is not known. The data derive from a study of identical twins. TCRdb processed the 5' RACE reads anew with MiXCR; each CDR3 protein has one entry. Here the sample spans about 720,000 distinct CDR3 sequences, around 8.3% being singletons. Findings and limits, study-wide: Fewer insertions marked abundant cord blood beta clonotypes; young adult naive trended weakly, memory not at all.

V was shortened by 1 base and J by 0 bases, with 8 bases between the two germline ends. CDR1 and CDR2 (germline): SGHDT, YYEEEE. The CDR3 sequence is 14 residues long. In addition, the sample was reused for a study of yellow fever vaccine responses in identical twins.

Sequencing was performed on PBMCs. This chain connects TRBV5-6 to TRBJ2-7; D remains ambiguous. The receptor was isolated from a woman under 30 in good health. The CDR3 spells CASSLIRDSYEQYF. DNA for the CDR3: TGTGCCAGCAGCTTGATCCGAGACTCCTACGAGCAGTACTTC.